Each of the 11 T cell receptor beta chains below was sequenced from the same sample in a study of regulatory T cells in long-lasting Graves disease. The time point: newly diagnosed GD, antithyroid drugs for less than 3 months. PBMC RNA served as the TCR library source. With iRepertoire HTBI primers and Arm-PCR of CDR3 regions, TCR beta libraries were built. TCRdb ran MiXCR on the multiplex PCR reads and lists one entry per CDR3 protein. The sample consists of about 240,000 distinct CDR3 sequences, around 20% of them appearing once. The specimen was peripheral blood mononuclear cells (PBMCs), collected at new diagnosis, from a patient treated with antithyroid drugs. These TCRs come from a female donor with Graves disease.

This clonotype was counted at least ten times. This chain links TRBV3-1 with TRBJ2-5; D is perhaps TRBD1 or TRBD2 (6 bases each). The V and J ends lost 4 bases and 5 bases respectively, with 20 bases between them. The length of the CDR3 is 16 residues. Germline lookup yields CDR1 LGHDT and CDR2 YNNKEL (reference sequence). The CDR3 region is CASSPGLGGLKETQYF. DNA for the CDR3: TGTGCCAGCAGCCCCGGGTTGGGGGGCTTGAAGGAGACCCAGTACTTC.

Comment on this clonotype: This likely traces to a read error, being one base from a far larger clone. This chain uses TRBV7-9 with TRBJ2-1, with a weak D call TRBD2 (5 bases). V gave up 6 bases and J gave up 10 bases, with 25 bases separating them. This CDR3 contains 16 residues. Germline values: CDR1 SEHNR, CDR2 FQNEAQ (reference sequence). In nucleotides, the CDR3 is TGTGCCAGCAGTCATCGAGTGGACGGAGGACTCTACGAGCAGTTCTTC. This encodes CASSHRVDGGLYEQFF.

This chain connects TRBV2 to TRBJ2-7, with D perhaps matching TRBD1 or TRBD2 (5 bases each). This CDR3 region has 14 residues. Germline V lookup: CDR1 SNHLY, CDR2 FYNNEI. V shed 5 bases and J shed 4 bases, with 15 bases lying between them. For the CDR3, the DNA is TGTGCCAGCAGTAACCGGGACCGAGGTTACGAGCAGTACTTC. Protein sequence: CASSNRDRGYEQYF.

Note on this clonotype: At one end, the junction sequence differs from germline, possibly due to a read error. The chain combines TRBV20-1 with TRBJ1-3; possibly TRBD1 for D (6 bases). Germline CDR1 is DFQATT and CDR2 is SNEGSKA (reference sequence). This CDR3 spans 13 amino acids. The CDR3 DNA reads as TGCAGTGCGAGAGGGGGGATCGGAAACACCATATATTTT. Residues: CSARGGIGNTIYF.

Concerning this clonotype: Only one base separates this from a far larger clonotype, so it likely reflects a read error. The genes are TRBV7-2 and TRBJ2-7; possibly TRBD2 for D (5 bases). Trimming removed 5 bases from V and 7 bases from J, with 18 bases in between. The germline V gene encodes CDR1 SGHTA and CDR2 FQGNSA. The CDR3 covers 14 residues. The CDR3 here is CASSPGHFSGEQYF. The CDR3 DNA sequence: TGTGCCAGCAGCCCCGGGCATTTTTCGGGGGAGCAGTACTTC.

The V gene is TRBV9, the J gene TRBJ2-1, with a tentative D call TRBD2 (5 bases). Germline assignment: CDR1 SGDLS and CDR2 YYNGEE. The CDR3 spans 13 residues. V was shortened by 0 bases and J by 9 bases, with 10 bases between the two germline ends. For the CDR3, the DNA is TGTGCCAGCAGCGTAGTATTTGGAGGTGAGCAGTTCTTC. Encoded protein: CASSVVFGGEQFF.

The V and J genes are TRBV19 and TRBJ1-5; the match to TRBD1 covers 8 bases. Germline loops: CDR1 LNHDA, CDR2 SQIVND (reference sequence). The CDR3 is 15 amino acids. V lost 8 bases, J lost 4 bases, and 10 bases stayed unmatched. The CDR3 DNA follows: TGTGCCAGTGGACCAGGGACAGGAAGAAATCAGCCCCAGCATTTT. Translating it yields CASGPGTGRNQPQHF.

CDR3 nucleotide sequence: TGCGCCAGCAGCCAAGTCGGGGGGGCGGATCAGCCCCAGCATTTT. The encoded protein is CASSQVGGADQPQHF. This chain joins TRBV4-3 and TRBJ1-5, with TRBD1 as a possible D gene (6 bases). The CDR3 consists of 15 residues. V was trimmed by 1 base and J by 5 bases, leaving 12 bases between them. Germline loops: CDR1 LGHNA, CDR2 YSLEER.

This clonotype was picked up many times. The chain carries TRBV20-1 and TRBJ2-1; TRBD2 agrees at 10 bases. Per the germline V gene, CDR1 is DFQATT and CDR2 is SNEGSKA (reference sequence). This CDR3 has 14 amino acids. V lost 5 bases, J lost 6 bases, and 7 bases stayed unmatched. This CDR3 reads CSAHQRGGANEQFF. For the CDR3, the DNA is TGCAGTGCTCACCAGCGGGGGGGGGCCAATGAGCAGTTCTTC.

This clonotype showed up just once. A much larger clone sits a single nucleotide away, making a read error possible. This chain connects TRBV6-2 or TRBV6-3 to TRBJ2-1; no firm D call. CDR1 and CDR2 from the germline V gene are MNHEY and SVGEGT. This CDR3 region has 12 residues. The CDR3 loop is CASFTTYNEQSF. The CDR3 DNA reads TGTGCCAGCTTTACTACTTACAATGAGCAGTCCTTC.

Points on this clonotype: Since a far larger clone is one base different, this is likely a read error. The J gene is TRBJ2-5, the V gene TRBV12-3 or TRBV12-4, with 12 bases aligning to TRBD2. This CDR3 is built from 15 residues. The V and J ends lost 7 bases and 2 bases, in that order; junction bases with no gene match: 5. The CDR3 sequence: CASKQLAGGQETQYF. The CDR3 nucleotides read TGTGCCAGCAAACAACTAGCGGGGGGACAAGAGACCCAGTACTTC.